The next 21 T cell receptor beta chains were all read from a single sample in a study of breast tumors, draining lymph nodes, adjacent tissues. TCRdb fed the multiplex PCR reads into MiXCR, producing one record per CDR3 protein. This sample has roughly 12,000 distinct CDR3 sequences, with about 56% found just once. Sample: breast tumor tissue. These receptors were taken from a female donor with breast cancer. Some clones in this sample may be carry-over from other donors' samples.

This chain joins TRBV10-3 and TRBJ1-5; D gene uncertain. Per germline, CDR1 ENHRY and CDR2 SYGVKD. The V end lost 3 bases, the J end lost 0 bases, and 3 bases lay between the germline ends. The CDR3 is made up of 13 amino acids. Here the CDR3 reads CAISDRSNQPQHF. The CDR3 DNA reads as TGTGCCATCAGTGATCGTAGCAATCAGCCCCAGCATTTT.

The rearrangement links TRBV6-1 to TRBJ1-5, with D maybe TRBD1 (5 bases). V shed 0 bases and J shed 1 base, with 16 bases lying between them. This CDR3 is 18 amino acids long. Per germline, CDR1 MNHNS and CDR2 SASEGT. The DNA of the CDR3 is TGTGCCAGCAGTGAAGCGGGCCAGGGCTATACGAGCAATCAGCCCCAGCATTTT. Protein product: CASSEAGQGYTSNQPQHF.

The CDR3 bases are TGCAGTGCCCCCAGGGGGCAGGTTGGGCAGCCCCAGCATTTT. Its protein product is CSAPRGQVGQPQHF. The rearrangement joins TRBV20-1 to TRBJ1-5, with 8 bases matching TRBD1. The length of the CDR3 is 14 residues. CDR1 and CDR2 (germline): DFQATT, SNEGSKA (reference sequence). After removal of 6 bases from V and 7 bases from J, the junction contained 11 bases not matched to a gene.

J is TRBJ1-4 and V is TRBV20-1; 7 bases fit TRBD1. The length of the CDR3 is 15 residues. In germline, CDR1 is DFQATT, CDR2 SNEGSKA (reference sequence). J lost 6 bases, V lost 3 bases, and 10 bases had no gene match. This CDR3 reads CSASAANQGDEKLFF. CDR3 nucleotides: TGCAGTGCTAGTGCCGCCAACCAGGGGGATGAAAAACTGTTTTTT.

The chain is built from TRBV10-3 and TRBJ1-1; D unresolved. Germline CDR1 is ENHRY and CDR2 is SYGVKD. Trimming pared 10 bases from V and 0 bases from J, leaving 12 bases between. The CDR3 runs to 13 residues. The chain's CDR3 is CASEAALNTEAFF. CDR3 coding DNA: TGTGCCAGCGAAGCAGCTTTGAACACTGAAGCTTTCTTT.

By sample share, this clonotype is medium-sized. This chain connects TRBV2 to TRBJ1-5; a possible D gene is TRBD1 (5 bases). Trimming shortened V by 6 bases and J by 0 bases, and 12 bases separated the two germline ends. CDR1 is SNHLY and CDR2 is FYNNEI in the germline V gene. CDR3 length: 15 residues. CDR3 residues: CASSDRGLSNQPQHF. The CDR3 nucleotides are TGTGCCAGCAGCGACAGAGGTCTTAGCAATCAGCCCCAGCATTTT.

This chain links TRBV15 with TRBJ1-6, with D unclear. Trimming removed 0 bases from V and 3 bases from J, with 9 bases in between. The CDR3 loop spans 16 amino acids. Per germline, CDR1 LNHNV and CDR2 YYDKDF (reference sequence). The CDR3 DNA reads as TGTGCCACCAGCAGAGATGGAGACGACTATAATTCACCCCTCCACTTT. It translates to CATSRDGDDYNSPLHF.

V gene TRBV20-1 combines with J gene TRBJ2-5; perhaps TRBD2 as D (5 bases). Germline-derived CDR1 and CDR2 are DFQATT and SNEGSKA (reference sequence). The V end was cut by 0 bases, the J end by 7 bases, with 15 bases between. This CDR3 is built from 14 residues. The CDR3 loop is CSARDKDSWWTQYF. The CDR3 nucleotides are TGCAGTGCTAGAGATAAGGACTCGTGGTGGACCCAGTACTTC.

A few counts support this clonotype. The gene calls are TRBV2 and TRBJ1-2, with D uncertain. V dropped 3 bases and J dropped 5 bases, with 7 bases sitting between them. Per the germline V gene, CDR1 is SNHLY and CDR2 is FYNNEI. The length of the CDR3 is 12 residues. CDR3 nucleotide sequence: TGTGCCAGCAGTGAGGATCAGTATGGCTACACCTTC. Amino acid sequence: CASSEDQYGYTF.

The J gene is TRBJ2-1, the V gene TRBV9; 8 nucleotides line up with TRBD2. Germline lookup yields CDR1 SGDLS and CDR2 YYNGEE. This CDR3 region has 13 residues. The V gene end was trimmed by 0 bases and the J gene end by 9 bases; junction bases not matched to a gene: 2. As DNA, the CDR3 is TGTGCCAGCAGCGTAGTCGCGGGAGGTGAGCAGTTCTTC. Its protein product is CASSVVAGGEQFF.

CDR3 nucleotide sequence: TGCAGTGCTAGAGATCCGGGTTCTCAAGGAGGAAACACCATATATTTT. Its protein product is CSARDPGSQGGNTIYF. The gene calls are TRBV20-1 and TRBJ1-3, with D unclear. In germline, CDR1 is DFQATT, CDR2 SNEGSKA (reference sequence). This CDR3 has 16 residues. V was pared by 0 bases and J by 4 bases, with 16 bases between.

V gene TRBV7-2 combines with J gene TRBJ2-3, with a tentative D call TRBD2 (6 bases). CDR1 is SGHTA and CDR2 is FQGNSA in the germline V gene. This CDR3 is 15 amino acids long. V lost 0 bases and J 2 bases, leaving 9 bases between the germline ends. CDR3 DNA sequence: TGTGCCAGCAGCTTAGCGGGCGGGGTCACAGATACGCAGTATTTT. Translated: CASSLAGGVTDTQYF.

This clonotype was seen at least ten times. The chain recombines TRBV7-2 with TRBJ1-5; maybe TRBD1 (5 bases). This CDR3 has 18 residues. The germline V and J ends were trimmed by 5 bases and 4 bases, with 24 bases remaining between them. The germline gives CDR1 SGHTA, CDR2 FQGNSA. CDR3 sequence (DNA): TGTGCCAGCAGCCCCAGGGCGGGAGCTGCCTGGACGAATCAGCCCCAGCATTTT. Translating gives CASSPRAGAAWTNQPQHF.

This clonotype showed up just a few times. This chain joins TRBV13 and TRBJ2-1; 8 nucleotides align to TRBD2. Germline V gives CDR1 PRHDT, CDR2 FYEKMQ (reference sequence). The CDR3 has 18 amino acids. J gave up 9 bases and V 2 bases, and 18 bases lay outside the gene matches. The CDR3 DNA follows: TGTGCCAGCAGCTTAACTCTAGCGGGCGGTAAGAATAAGGGTGAGCAGTTCTTC. The encoded protein is CASSLTLAGGKNKGEQFF.

The V call is TRBV28, the J call TRBJ2-2; 8 positions agree with TRBD1. This CDR3 comprises 15 residues. Germline V gene lookup returns CDR1 MDHEN and CDR2 SYDVKM. J lost 2 bases, V lost 6 bases, and 5 bases had no gene match. DNA of the CDR3: TGTGCCAGCAGATCCGGACAGGGTAACACCGGGGAGCTGTTTTTT. It specifies CASRSGQGNTGELFF.

Within the sample, this clonotype is medium-sized. CDR3 region: CATSGPTDPYGYTF. CDR3 in DNA: TGTGCCACCAGTGGACCTACCGACCCCTATGGCTACACCTTC. The V gene is TRBV24-1, the J gene TRBJ1-2; D gene unclear. This CDR3 is 14 amino acids long. Between the trimmed V and J ends, which lost 5 bases and 4 bases, there was a span of 13 bases. Germline V CDR1 and CDR2: KGHDR, SFDVKD.

The chain uses TRBV7-2 and TRBJ2-7; possible D gene TRBD1, 5 bases. This CDR3 comprises 15 residues. The V end was cut by 5 bases, the J end by 4 bases, with 18 bases between. Looked up from germline, CDR1 is SGHTA and CDR2 is FQGNSA. CDR3 nucleotide sequence: TGTGCCAGCAGCCACCTCCCAAGGGGCTATTACGAGCAGTACGTC. Its translation: CASSHLPRGYYEQYV.

Comments on this clonotype: A read error may account for a junction end that differs from germline. The rearrangement links TRBV2 to TRBJ2-7; D gene uncertain. CDR1 and CDR2 (germline): SNHLY, FYNNEI. The CDR3 has 11 amino acids. The CDR3 sequence is CASSEGNEQCF. The CDR3 coding sequence is TGTGCCAGCAGTGAGGGGAACGAGCAGTGCTTC.

Concerning this clonotype itself: An end of the junction differs from the germline gene, which may be a read error. The chain combines TRBV2 with TRBJ1-6, with 7 bases identical to TRBD1. The CDR3 length is 17 residues. Germline V gene data show CDR1 as SNHLY and CDR2 as FYNNEI. CDR3 protein: CASSERQGLLYNSPLHF. The CDR3 bases are TGTGCCAGCAGTGAACGACAGGGTCTCCTGTATAATTCCCCCCTCCACTTT.

This clonotype was seen a handful of times. One base away lies a much larger clone, so this may be a sequencing read error. This chain links TRBV18 with TRBJ2-7; no clear D gene. Trimming took 5 bases from V and 5 from J, leaving 13 bases between them. Looked up from germline, CDR1 is KGHSH and CDR2 is LQKENI. CDR3 length equals 13 residues. This CDR3 reads CASSSSAFHEQYF. The CDR3 DNA is TGTGCCAGCTCATCATCGGCTTTCCACGAGCAGTACTTC.

This clonotype was counted between two and nine times. J is TRBJ1-6 and V is TRBV7-3, with D possibly TRBD1 on 5 matching bases. The length of the CDR3 is 18 residues. Trimming removed 2 bases from V and 0 bases from J, with 14 bases in between. Germline lookup yields CDR1 SGHTA and CDR2 FQGTGA. CDR3 amino acids: CASSLEWTPSSYNSPLHF. The CDR3 nucleotides are TGTGCCAGCAGCTTAGAGTGGACACCGAGCTCCTATAATTCACCCCTCCACTTT.